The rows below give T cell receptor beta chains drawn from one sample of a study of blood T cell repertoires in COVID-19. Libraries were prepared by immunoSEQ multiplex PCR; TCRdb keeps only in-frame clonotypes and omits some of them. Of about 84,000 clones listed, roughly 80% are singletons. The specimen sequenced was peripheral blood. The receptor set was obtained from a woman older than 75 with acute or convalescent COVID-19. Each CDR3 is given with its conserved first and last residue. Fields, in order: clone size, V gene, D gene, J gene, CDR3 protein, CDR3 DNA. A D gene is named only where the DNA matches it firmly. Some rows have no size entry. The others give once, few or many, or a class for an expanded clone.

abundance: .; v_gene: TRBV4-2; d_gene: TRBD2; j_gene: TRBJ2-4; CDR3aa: CASSQEVSGGAKNIQYF; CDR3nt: TGTGCCAGCAGCCAAGAAGTTTCCGGGGGGGCCAAAAACATTCAGTACTTC
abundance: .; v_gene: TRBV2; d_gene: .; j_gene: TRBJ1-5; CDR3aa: CASSPIRGGPQHF; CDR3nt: TGTGCCAGCAGCCCGATAAGAGGAGGGCCCCAGCATTTT
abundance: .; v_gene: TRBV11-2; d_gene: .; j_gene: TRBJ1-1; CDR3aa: CASSLDRDTEAFF; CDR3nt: TGTGCCAGCAGCTTAGACAGGGACACTGAAGCTTTCTTT
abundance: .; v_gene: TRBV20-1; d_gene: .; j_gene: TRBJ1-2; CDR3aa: CSARTGGGYTF; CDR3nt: TGCAGTGCTAGAACAGGCGGTGGCTACACCTTC
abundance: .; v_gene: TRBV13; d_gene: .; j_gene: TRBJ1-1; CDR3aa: CASSLRQGAFNEAFF; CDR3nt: TGTGCCAGCAGCTTGAGACAAGGGGCCTTTAATGAAGCTTTCTTT
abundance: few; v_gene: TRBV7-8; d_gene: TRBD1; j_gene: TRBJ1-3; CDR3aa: CASRLGTADGNTIYF; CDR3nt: TGTGCCAGCAGGCTAGGGACAGCAGACGGAAACACCATATATTTT
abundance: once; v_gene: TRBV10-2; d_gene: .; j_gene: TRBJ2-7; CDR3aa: CASRMTGDWEQYF; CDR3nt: TGCGCCAGCAGGATGACAGGAGACTGGGAGCAGTACTTC
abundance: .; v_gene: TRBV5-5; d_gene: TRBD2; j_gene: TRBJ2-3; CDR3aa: CASQLADTDTQYF; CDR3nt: TGTGCCAGCCAACTAGCGGACACAGATACGCAGTATTTT
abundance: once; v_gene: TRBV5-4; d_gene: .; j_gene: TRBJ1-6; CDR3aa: CASSKGGSSSPLHF; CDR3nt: TGTGCCAGCAGCAAGGGGGGGTCGAGTTCACCCCTCCACTTT
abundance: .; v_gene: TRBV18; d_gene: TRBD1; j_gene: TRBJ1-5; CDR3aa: CASSGTGTQHF; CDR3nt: TGTGCCAGCTCAGGGACAGGGACCCAGCATTTT
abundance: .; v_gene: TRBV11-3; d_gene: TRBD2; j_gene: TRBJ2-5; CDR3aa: CASSLDRTRLAGEETQYF; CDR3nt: TGTGCCAGCAGCTTAGATAGGACCCGACTAGCGGGCGAAGAGACCCAGTACTTC
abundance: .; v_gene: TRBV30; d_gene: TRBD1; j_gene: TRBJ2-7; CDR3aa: CAWSVQGGAYEQYF; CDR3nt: TGTGCCTGGAGTGTTCAAGGGGGCGCCTACGAGCAGTACTTC
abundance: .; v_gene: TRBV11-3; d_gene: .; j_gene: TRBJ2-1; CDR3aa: CASSLELGGEQFF; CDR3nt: TGTGCCAGCAGCTTAGAATTGGGCGGGGAGCAGTTCTTC
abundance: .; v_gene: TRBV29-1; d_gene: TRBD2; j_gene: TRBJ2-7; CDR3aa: CSVWGGAGEQYF; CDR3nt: TGCAGCGTGTGGGGAGGGGCAGGCGAGCAGTACTTC
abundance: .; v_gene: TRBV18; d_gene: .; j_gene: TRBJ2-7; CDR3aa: CASSPLSSYEQYF; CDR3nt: TGTGCCAGCTCACCACTGAGCTCCTACGAGCAGTACTTC
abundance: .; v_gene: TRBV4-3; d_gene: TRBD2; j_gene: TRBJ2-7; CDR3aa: CASSLGLAGEENF; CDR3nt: TGCGCCAGCAGCCTGGGACTAGCGGGGGAGGAAAACTTC
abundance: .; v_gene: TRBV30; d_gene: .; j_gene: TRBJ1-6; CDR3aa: CAWRASSYNSPLHF; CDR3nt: TGTGCCTGGAGGGCAAGCTCCTATAATTCACCCCTCCACTTT
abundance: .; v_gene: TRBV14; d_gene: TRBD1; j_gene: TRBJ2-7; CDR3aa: CASSQETGTEYEQYF; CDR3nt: TGTGCCAGCAGCCAGGAAACCGGGACAGAGTACGAGCAGTACTTC
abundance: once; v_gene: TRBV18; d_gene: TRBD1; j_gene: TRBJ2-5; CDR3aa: CASKTGGQETQYF; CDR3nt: TGTGCCAGCAAAACAGGGGGCCAAGAGACCCAGTACTTC
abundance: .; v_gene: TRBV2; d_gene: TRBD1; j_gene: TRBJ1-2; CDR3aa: CASSWDSFLGGYTF; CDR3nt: TGTGCCAGCAGTTGGGACAGTTTCCTGGGTGGCTACACCTTC
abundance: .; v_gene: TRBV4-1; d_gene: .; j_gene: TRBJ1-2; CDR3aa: CASRLRVGSYGYTF; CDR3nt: TGCGCCAGCAGATTAAGGGTCGGGAGCTATGGCTACACCTTC
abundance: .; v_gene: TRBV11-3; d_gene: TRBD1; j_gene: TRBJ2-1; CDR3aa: CASSPTGGYNEQFF; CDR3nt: TGTGCCAGCAGCCCGACAGGGGGGTACAATGAGCAGTTCTTC
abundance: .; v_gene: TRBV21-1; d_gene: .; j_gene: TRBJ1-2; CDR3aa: CASGSQGPRGEGYTF; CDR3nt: TGTGCCAGCGGATCACAAGGCCCCAGGGGGGAAGGCTACACCTTC
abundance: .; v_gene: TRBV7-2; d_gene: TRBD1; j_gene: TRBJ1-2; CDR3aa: CASSPFRDRGKVGYTF; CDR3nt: TGTGCCAGCAGCCCATTCCGGGACAGGGGAAAGGTGGGCTACACCTTC
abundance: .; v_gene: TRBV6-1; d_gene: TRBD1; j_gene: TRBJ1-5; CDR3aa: CASRATGENQPQHF; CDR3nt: TGTGCCAGCCGGGCGACAGGGGAAAATCAGCCCCAGCATTTT
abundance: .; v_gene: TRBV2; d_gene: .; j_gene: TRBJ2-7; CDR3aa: CASSERGLPYEQYF; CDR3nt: TGTGCCAGCAGTGAGCGGGGTCTACCCTACGAGCAGTACTTC
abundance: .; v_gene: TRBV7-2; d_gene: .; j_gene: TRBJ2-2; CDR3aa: CASSLGRNTGELFF; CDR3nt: TGTGCCAGCAGCTTAGGTAGGAACACCGGGGAGCTGTTTTTT
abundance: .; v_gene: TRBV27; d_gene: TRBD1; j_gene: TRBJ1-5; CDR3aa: CASSRTGSFQPQHF; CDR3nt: TGTGCCAGCAGTCGGACAGGGAGTTTTCAGCCCCAGCATTTT
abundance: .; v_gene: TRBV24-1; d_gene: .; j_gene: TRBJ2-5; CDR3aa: CATSDPRYKTQYF; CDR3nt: TGTGCCACCAGTGACCCACGCTATAAGACCCAGTACTTC
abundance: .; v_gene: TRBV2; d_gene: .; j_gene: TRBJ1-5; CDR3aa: CASSGSTGQSQPQHF; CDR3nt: TGTGCCAGCAGTGGGTCGACAGGTCAGAGTCAGCCCCAGCATTTT
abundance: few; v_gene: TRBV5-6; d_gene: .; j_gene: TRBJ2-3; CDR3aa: CASSTPRGFLSGTDTQYF; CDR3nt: TGTGCCAGCAGCACACCCAGGGGATTCCTCTCTGGCACAGATACGCAGTATTTT
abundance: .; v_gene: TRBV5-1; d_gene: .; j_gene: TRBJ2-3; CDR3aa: CASSLASSSTDTQYF; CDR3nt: TGCGCCAGCAGCTTGGCCTCTAGCAGCACAGATACGCAGTATTTT
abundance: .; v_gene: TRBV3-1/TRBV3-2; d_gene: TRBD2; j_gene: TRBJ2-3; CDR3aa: CASSQRSGGGVDTQYF; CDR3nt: TGTGCCAGCAGCCAAAGATCGGGCGGGGGGGTAGATACGCAGTATTTT
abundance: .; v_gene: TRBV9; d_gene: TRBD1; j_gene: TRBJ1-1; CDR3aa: CASSTRSGTGAEAFF; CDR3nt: TGTGCCAGCAGCACCCGTAGTGGGACAGGGGCTGAAGCTTTCTTT
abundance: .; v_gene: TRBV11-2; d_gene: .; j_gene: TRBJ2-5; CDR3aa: CASSRGNQETQYF; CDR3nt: TGTGCCAGCAGCCGGGGAAACCAAGAGACCCAGTACTTC
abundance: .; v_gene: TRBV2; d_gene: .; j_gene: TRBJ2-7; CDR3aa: CASSARLMVSYEQYF; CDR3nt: TGTGCCAGCAGTGCACGTCTAATGGTATCCTACGAGCAGTACTTC
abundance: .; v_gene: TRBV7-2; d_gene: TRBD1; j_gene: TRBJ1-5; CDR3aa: CASSLPGQGSNQPQHF; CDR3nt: TGTGCCAGCAGCTTACCGGGACAGGGCAGCAATCAGCCCCAGCATTTT
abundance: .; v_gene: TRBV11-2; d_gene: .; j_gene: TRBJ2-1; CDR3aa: CASSLERLVGGEQFF; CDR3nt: TGTGCCAGCAGCTTAGAGAGACTAGTGGGAGGTGAGCAGTTCTTC